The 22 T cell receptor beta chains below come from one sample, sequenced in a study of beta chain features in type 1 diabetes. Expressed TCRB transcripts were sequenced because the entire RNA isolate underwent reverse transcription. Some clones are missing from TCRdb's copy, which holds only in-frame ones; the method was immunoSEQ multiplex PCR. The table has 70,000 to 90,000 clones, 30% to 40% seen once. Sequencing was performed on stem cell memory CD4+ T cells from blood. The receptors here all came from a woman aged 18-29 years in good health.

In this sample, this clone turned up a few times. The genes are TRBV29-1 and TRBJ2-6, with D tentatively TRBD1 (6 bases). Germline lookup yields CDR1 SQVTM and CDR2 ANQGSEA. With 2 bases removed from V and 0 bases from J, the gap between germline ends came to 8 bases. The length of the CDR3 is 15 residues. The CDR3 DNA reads TGCAGCGTTGAACAGGGGAGCTCTGGGGCCAACGTCCTGACTTTC. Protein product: CSVEQGSSGANVLTF.

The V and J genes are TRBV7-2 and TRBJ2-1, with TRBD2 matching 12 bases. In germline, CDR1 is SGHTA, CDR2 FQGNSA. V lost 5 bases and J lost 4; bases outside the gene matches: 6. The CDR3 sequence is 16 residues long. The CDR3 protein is CASSKTSGGTYNEQFF. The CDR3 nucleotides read TGTGCCAGCAGCAAAACTAGCGGGGGGACTTACAATGAGCAGTTCTTC.

CDR3 protein: CSVEGVQGRGAPYEQYF. The CDR3 DNA sequence: TGCAGCGTTGAGGGGGTACAGGGGAGAGGGGCTCCCTACGAGCAGTACTTC. The chain has TRBV29-1 and TRBJ2-7; TRBD1 agrees at 7 bases. The J segment lost 2 bases and the V segment lost 3 bases, leaving 16 bases of the junction unmatched. Germline assignment: CDR1 SQVTM and CDR2 ANQGSEA. The CDR3 contains 17 residues.

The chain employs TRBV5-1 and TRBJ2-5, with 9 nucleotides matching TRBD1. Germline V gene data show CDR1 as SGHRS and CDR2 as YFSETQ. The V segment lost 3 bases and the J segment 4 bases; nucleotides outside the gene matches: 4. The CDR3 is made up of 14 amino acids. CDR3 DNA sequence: TGCGCCAGCAGCTCTCCGGACAGGGGAGAGACCCAGTACTTC. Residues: CASSSPDRGETQYF.

In DNA, the CDR3 is TGTGCCAGTAGTATTTCCCTGCAAGAGACCCAGTACTTC. This codes for CASSISLQETQYF. This chain joins TRBV19 and TRBJ2-5; no definite D call. Germline CDR1 LNHDA, CDR2 SQIVND (reference sequence). CDR3 length: 13 amino acids. The V gene lost 3 bases and the J gene lost 2 bases, with 7 bases spanning the gap.

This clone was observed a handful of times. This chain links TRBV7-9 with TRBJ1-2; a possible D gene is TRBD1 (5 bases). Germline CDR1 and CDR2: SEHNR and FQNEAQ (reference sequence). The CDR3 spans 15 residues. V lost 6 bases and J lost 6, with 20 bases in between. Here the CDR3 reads CASSLIFPLRDGYTF. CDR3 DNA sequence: TGTGCCAGCAGTCTGATTTTCCCCCTCAGGGATGGCTACACCTTC.

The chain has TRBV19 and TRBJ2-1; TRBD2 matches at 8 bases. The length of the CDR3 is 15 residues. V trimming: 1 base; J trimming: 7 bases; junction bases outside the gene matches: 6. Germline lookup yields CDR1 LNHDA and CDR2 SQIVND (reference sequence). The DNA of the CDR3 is TGTGCCAGTAGTATAGCGGGGGGGCGAAGGAATGAGCAGTTCTTC. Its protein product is CASSIAGGRRNEQFF.

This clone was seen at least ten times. CDR3 region: CASSLESQGRGEQFF. The DNA for the CDR3 is TGTGCCAGCAGCTTAGAGTCGCAGGGAAGAGGCGAGCAGTTCTTC. J is TRBJ2-1 and V is TRBV7-9, with D possibly TRBD1 on 5 matching bases. There are 15 residues in the CDR3. CDR1 is SEHNR, CDR2 FQNEAQ, per germline (reference sequence). Trimming cost V 1 base and J 10 bases, with 17 bases left between them.

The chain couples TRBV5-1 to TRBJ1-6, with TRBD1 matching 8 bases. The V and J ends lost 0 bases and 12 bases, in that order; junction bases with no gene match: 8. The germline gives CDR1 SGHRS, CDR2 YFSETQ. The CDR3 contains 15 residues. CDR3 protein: CASSLGTGFLEPLHF. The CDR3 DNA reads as TGCGCCAGCAGCTTGGGGACAGGGTTCCTAGAACCCCTCCACTTT.

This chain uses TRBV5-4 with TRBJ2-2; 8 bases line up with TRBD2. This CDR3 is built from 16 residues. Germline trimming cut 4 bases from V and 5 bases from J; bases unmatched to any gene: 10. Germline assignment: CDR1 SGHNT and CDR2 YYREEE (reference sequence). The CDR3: CASSANLAGGTGELFF. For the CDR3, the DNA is TGTGCCAGCAGCGCGAATCTAGCGGGTGGGACCGGGGAGCTGTTTTTT.

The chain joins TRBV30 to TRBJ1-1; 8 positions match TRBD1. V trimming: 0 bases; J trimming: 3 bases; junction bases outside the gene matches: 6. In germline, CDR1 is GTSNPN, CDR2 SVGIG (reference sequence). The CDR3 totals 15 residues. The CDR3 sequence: CAWSVRQGAHTEAFF. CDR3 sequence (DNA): TGTGCCTGGAGTGTACGGCAGGGGGCCCACACTGAAGCTTTCTTT.

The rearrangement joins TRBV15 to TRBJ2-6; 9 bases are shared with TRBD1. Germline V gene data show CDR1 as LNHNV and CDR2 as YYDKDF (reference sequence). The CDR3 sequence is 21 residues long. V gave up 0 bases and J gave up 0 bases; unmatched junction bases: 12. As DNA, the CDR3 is TGTGCCACCAGCAGAGATTTTCGGGACAGGGACAAGGGCTCTGGGGCCAACGTCCTGACTTTC. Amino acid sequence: CATSRDFRDRDKGSGANVLTF.

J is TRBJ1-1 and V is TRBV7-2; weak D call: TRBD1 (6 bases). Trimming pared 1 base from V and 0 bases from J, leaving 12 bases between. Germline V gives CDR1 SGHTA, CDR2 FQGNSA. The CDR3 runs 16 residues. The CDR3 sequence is CASSLVFGTMNTEAFF. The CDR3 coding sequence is TGTGCCAGCAGCTTAGTTTTTGGGACAATGAACACTGAAGCTTTCTTT.

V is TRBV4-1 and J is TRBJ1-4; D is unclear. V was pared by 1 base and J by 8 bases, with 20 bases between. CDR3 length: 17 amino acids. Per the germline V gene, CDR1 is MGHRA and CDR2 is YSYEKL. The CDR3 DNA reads TGCGCCAGCAGCCAAGGCCAGGAGAGGGTTGGCGGAGAAAAACTGTTTTTT. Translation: CASSQGQERVGGEKLFF.

The CDR3 nucleotides are TGTGCCAGCAGCGTAGGGGCTAGCGGGGGGGTAACAGATACGCAGTATTTT. Amino acids: CASSVGASGGVTDTQYF. The chain couples TRBV9 to TRBJ2-3; 12 positions match TRBD2. CDR1 SGDLS and CDR2 YYNGEE come from the germline V gene. The CDR3 consists of 17 residues. The V gene end was trimmed by 0 bases and the J gene end by 3 bases; junction bases not matched to a gene: 5.

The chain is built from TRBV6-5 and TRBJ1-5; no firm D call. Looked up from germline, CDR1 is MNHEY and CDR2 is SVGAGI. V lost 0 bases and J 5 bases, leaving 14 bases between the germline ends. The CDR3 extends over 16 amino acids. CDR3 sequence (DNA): TGTGCCAGCAGTTACTCGATAAACCCTGCGGATCAGCCCCAGCATTTT. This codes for CASSYSINPADQPQHF.

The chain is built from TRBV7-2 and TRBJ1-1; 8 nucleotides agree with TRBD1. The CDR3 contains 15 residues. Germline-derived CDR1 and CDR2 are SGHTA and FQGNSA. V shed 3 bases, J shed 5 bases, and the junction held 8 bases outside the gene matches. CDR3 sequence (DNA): TGTGCCAGCAGCTTGGCGCAGGGGGCGCGGACTGAAGCTTTCTTT. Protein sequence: CASSLAQGARTEAFF.

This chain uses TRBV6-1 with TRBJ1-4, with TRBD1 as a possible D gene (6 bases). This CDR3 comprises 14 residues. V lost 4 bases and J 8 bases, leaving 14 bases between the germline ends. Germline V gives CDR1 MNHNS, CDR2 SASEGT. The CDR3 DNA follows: TGTGCCAGCAGTGCAGGACAGAAGAGCGAAAAACTGTTTTTT. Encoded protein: CASSAGQKSEKLFF.

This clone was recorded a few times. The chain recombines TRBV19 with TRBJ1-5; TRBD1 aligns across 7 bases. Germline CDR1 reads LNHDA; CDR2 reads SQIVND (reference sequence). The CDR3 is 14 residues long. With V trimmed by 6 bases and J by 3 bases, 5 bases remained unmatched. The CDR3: CASSTGQINQPQHF. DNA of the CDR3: TGTGCCAGTAGCACGGGACAGATCAATCAGCCCCAGCATTTT.

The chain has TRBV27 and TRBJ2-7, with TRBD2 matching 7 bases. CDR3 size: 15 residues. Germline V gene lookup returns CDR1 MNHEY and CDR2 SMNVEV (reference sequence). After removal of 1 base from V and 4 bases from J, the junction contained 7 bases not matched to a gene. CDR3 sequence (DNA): TGTGCCAGCAGTTTATTGGCGCGGGAGAAGTACGAGCAGTACTTC. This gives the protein CASSLLAREKYEQYF.

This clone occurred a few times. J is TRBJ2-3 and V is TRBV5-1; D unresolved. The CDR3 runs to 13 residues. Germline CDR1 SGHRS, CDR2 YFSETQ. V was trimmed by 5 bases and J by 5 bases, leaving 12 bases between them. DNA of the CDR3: TGCGCCAGCAGTCCGGCTCGGAGAGATACGCAGTATTTT. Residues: CASSPARRDTQYF.

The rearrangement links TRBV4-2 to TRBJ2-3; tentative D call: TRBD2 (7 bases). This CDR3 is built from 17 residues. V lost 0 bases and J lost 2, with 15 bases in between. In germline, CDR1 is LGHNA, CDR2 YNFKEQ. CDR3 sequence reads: CASSQEVRGGFTDTQYF. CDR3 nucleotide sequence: TGTGCCAGCAGCCAAGAAGTGAGGGGGGGATTCACAGATACGCAGTATTTT.